This passage covers 24 T cell receptor beta chains from one sample sequenced in a study of blood T cells in healthy people across ages. Sample-barcoded 5' priming and a J-beta primer mix drove a second PCR of roughly 6 to 12 cycles. TCRdb reanalysed the 5' RACE reads using MiXCR and keeps one entry per CDR3 protein. The table includes 800,000 to 1,000,000 distinct CDR3 sequences, around 48% detected once. The sample comprised blood. These receptors came from a man aged 25-45 years in good health.

V and J are TRBV20-1 and TRBJ2-3; 7 bases map to TRBD1. Looked up from germline, CDR1 is DFQATT and CDR2 is SNEGSKA (reference sequence). The CDR3 sequence is 15 residues long. Trimming removed 5 bases from V and 0 bases from J; junction bases left unmatched: 8. CDR3 DNA sequence: TGCAGTGCTGAAAGGGGGACAGCTAGCACAGATACGCAGTATTTT. The encoded protein is CSAERGTASTDTQYF.

The J gene is TRBJ2-7, the V gene TRBV6-2 or TRBV6-3; 11 positions agree with TRBD2. TRBJ2-5 matches the DNA end more closely, so the J call is doubtful. This CDR3 has 17 amino acids. Per germline, CDR1 MNHEY and CDR2 SVGEGT. CDR3 region: CASRLSSGGALLETQYF. CDR3 bases: TGTGCCAGCAGGCTGAGTAGCGGGGGGGCCCTCTTGGAGACCCAGTACTTC.

DNA for the CDR3: TGTGCCAGCAGGCCCCCGGGGTCCTACAATGAGCAGTACTTC. Amino acid sequence: CASRPPGSYNEQYF. The V and J genes are TRBV6-6 and TRBJ2-5, with D possibly being TRBD2 (5 bases). Germline V gene lookup returns CDR1 MNHNY and CDR2 SVGAGI (reference sequence). This CDR3 is 14 amino acids long. Between the trimmed V and J ends, which lost 6 bases and 11 bases, there was a span of 22 bases.

This clonotype came up a few times. V and J are TRBV4-1 and TRBJ2-7; no clear D. The end of the DNA fits TRBJ2-5 better, so the J call may be wrong. CDR1 is MGHRA and CDR2 is YSYEKL in the germline V gene. This CDR3 contains 13 residues. Written as DNA, the CDR3 is TGCGCCAGCAGCCAAGAACCCACGGAGACCCAGTACTTC. It translates to CASSQEPTETQYF.

In this sample, this clonotype turned up a few times. The genes are TRBV29-1 and TRBJ1-1; 9 nucleotides match TRBD1. The germline CDR1 and CDR2 sequences are SQVTM and ANQGSEA. J lost 4 bases, V lost 3 bases, and 6 bases had no gene match. The CDR3 is 14 amino acids. CDR3 region: CSVDGQGSGTEAFF. In nucleotides, the CDR3 is TGCAGCGTTGACGGACAGGGGAGCGGCACTGAAGCTTTCTTT.

This rearrangement joins TRBV7-2 to TRBJ2-3; 8 bases align to TRBD2. J lost 5 bases, V lost 2 bases, and 6 bases had no gene match. The CDR3 covers 15 residues. Germline CDR1 and CDR2: SGHTA and FQGNSA. The CDR3 loop is CASSLIAGGKDTQYF. CDR3 sequence (DNA): TGTGCCAGCAGCTTAATTGCGGGGGGCAAAGATACGCAGTATTTT.

This clonotype has just a few counts. CDR3 DNA sequence: TGTGCCAGCAGCCAAGTCTCCCCTTTCTCGGCAGGTGGAGATGGCTACACCTTC. Amino acids: CASSQVSPFSAGGDGYTF. The chain is built from TRBV4-2 and TRBJ1-2; no clear D. Germline CDR1 reads LGHNA; CDR2 reads YNFKEQ. V was pared by 1 base and J by 6 bases, with 24 bases between. This CDR3 is built from 18 residues.

The chain is built from TRBV28 and TRBJ1-5; tentatively, D is TRBD1 (5 bases). Germline V gene sequence: CDR1 MDHEN, CDR2 SYDVKM. This CDR3 contains 15 residues. V lost 5 bases, J lost 5 bases, and 16 bases lay in between. The CDR3 DNA reads TGTGCCAGCAGTCCTAAGGGAAGGGGAGATCAGCCCCAGCATTTT. Translation: CASSPKGRGDQPQHF.

The chain has TRBV2 and TRBJ2-4, with 11 bases identical to TRBD2. The J segment lost 7 bases and the V segment lost 6 bases, leaving 11 bases of the junction unmatched. Per germline, CDR1 SNHLY and CDR2 FYNNEI. CDR3 size: 16 residues. CDR3 amino acids: CASRGASGGSWNIQYF. DNA for the CDR3: TGTGCCAGCAGAGGAGCTAGCGGGGGGTCATGGAACATTCAGTACTTC.

This clonotype was seen at least ten times. CDR3 in amino acids: CASSKGATGTENTGELFF. CDR3 in DNA: TGTGCCAGCAGCAAAGGGGCAACCGGGACAGAGAACACCGGGGAGCTGTTTTTT. This chain connects TRBV21-1 to TRBJ2-2; TRBD1 is the table's D call and was not checked against the DNA. TRBV21-1 is termed a pseudogene. CDR3 length equals 18 residues.

This chain links TRBV24-1 with TRBJ2-3; 8 bases fit TRBD2. From germline, CDR1 is KGHDR and CDR2 SFDVKD. The CDR3 is 18 amino acids. The V and J ends lost 3 bases and 3 bases, in that order; junction bases with no gene match: 13. This CDR3 is CATSDRRTLGTSTDTQYF. In DNA, the CDR3 is TGTGCCACCAGTGATCGACGCACTTTAGGGACTAGTACAGATACGCAGTATTTT.

This clonotype came up once. V is TRBV20-1 and J is TRBJ1-5, with no clear D. V lost 3 bases and J 9 bases, leaving 12 bases between the germline ends. The CDR3 consists of 12 residues. Germline V gene lookup returns CDR1 DFQATT and CDR2 SNEGSKA (reference sequence). CDR3 in amino acids: CSARTGVRPQHF. CDR3 nucleotides: TGCAGTGCTAGGACCGGGGTTCGGCCCCAGCATTTT.

The J gene is TRBJ2-3, the V gene TRBV30; D uncertain. This CDR3 has 12 amino acids. With 4 bases removed from V and 1 base from J, the gap between germline ends came to 6 bases. In germline, CDR1 is GTSNPN, CDR2 SVGIG (reference sequence). The CDR3 sequence is CAWNWGTDTQYF. The CDR3, as DNA: TGTGCCTGGAATTGGGGCACAGATACGCAGTATTTT.

The genes are TRBV25-1 and TRBJ1-1, with TRBD1 as a possible D gene (6 bases). CDR3 length: 18 residues. Trimming took 7 bases from V and 4 from J, leaving 28 bases between them. Germline values: CDR1 MGHDK, CDR2 SYGVNS. CDR3 nucleotides: TGTGCCAGCAAATTCGCTATTCGTCTTGACAGGAGGGGCACTGAAGCTTTCTTT. Amino acids: CASKFAIRLDRRGTEAFF.

This clonotype has more than one count but fewer than ten. V gene TRBV5-6 combines with J gene TRBJ2-3; TRBD2 matches 8 bases. The CDR3 totals 13 residues. With 5 bases clipped from V and 10 bases from J, the junction kept 9 bases outside the gene matches. Germline V lookup: CDR1 SGHDT, CDR2 YYEEEE. The CDR3 reads CASSYERTSPQYF. CDR3 DNA sequence: TGTGCCAGCAGTTATGAAAGGACTAGCCCGCAGTATTTT.

The chain couples TRBV6-5 to TRBJ1-2; the D is unclear. V shed 2 bases and J shed 8 bases, with 12 bases lying between them. The CDR3 covers 13 residues. Germline CDR1 MNHEY, CDR2 SVGAGI. The CDR3 DNA follows: TGTGCCAGCAGTTACCCCGGGTTCATCGGCTACACCTTC. It encodes CASSYPGFIGYTF.

This clonotype was counted between two and nine times. V and J are TRBV6-2 or TRBV6-3 and TRBJ2-1; 9 bases match TRBD2. The CDR3 sequence is 17 residues long. V dropped 2 bases and J dropped 7; count of bases not matched to a gene: 12. Germline CDR1 MNHEY, CDR2 SVGEGT. The CDR3 DNA reads as TGTGCCAGCAGTTACACATCTGGCGGGGGGGCGTGGAATGAGCAGTTCTTC. It is translated as CASSYTSGGGAWNEQFF.

The chain carries TRBV7-9 and TRBJ1-1; no clear D. CDR3 length: 13 residues. V lost 2 bases to trimming and J lost 5 bases, with 9 bases between them. CDR1 and CDR2 (germline): SEHNR, FQNEAQ (reference sequence). CDR3 sequence reads: CASSLYSSTEAFF. The CDR3 region has the DNA TGTGCCAGCAGCTTATATTCGAGTACTGAAGCTTTCTTT.

The chain is built from TRBV18 and TRBJ1-2; 7 bases map to TRBD1. The CDR3 has 14 residues. The V gene's germline CDR1 is KGHSH and CDR2 LQKENI. The V gene end was trimmed by 3 bases and the J gene end by 7 bases; junction bases not matched to a gene: 8. CDR3: CASSPSSGGAGYTF. For the CDR3, the DNA is TGTGCCAGCTCACCGAGCTCAGGGGGAGCTGGCTACACCTTC.

At least ten counts were recorded for this clonotype. The rearrangement uses TRBV6-5 and TRBJ2-5; 8 nucleotides line up with TRBD1. Germline V lookup: CDR1 MNHEY, CDR2 SVGAGI. V dropped 5 bases and J dropped 5; count of bases not matched to a gene: 10. The CDR3 totals 15 residues. Here the CDR3 reads CASSRPGTGQETQYF. The CDR3 nucleotides read TGTGCCAGCAGTCGACCAGGGACAGGTCAGGAGACCCAGTACTTC.

The gene calls are TRBV3-1 and TRBJ2-7; D is uncertain. The CDR3 contains 13 residues. Germline V gene sequence: CDR1 LGHDT, CDR2 YNNKEL (reference sequence). Trimming cost V 0 bases and J 2 bases, with 5 bases left between them. This CDR3 reads CASSQDAAYEQYF. DNA for the CDR3: TGTGCCAGCAGCCAAGACGCTGCCTACGAGCAGTACTTC.

V is TRBV4-1 and J is TRBJ2-7; TRBD1 aligns across 8 bases. This CDR3 contains 16 residues. The V gene end was trimmed by 1 base and the J gene end by 3 bases; junction bases not matched to a gene: 8. Germline V gives CDR1 MGHRA, CDR2 YSYEKL. The CDR3 sequence: CASSQVQGDPLYEQYF. The CDR3 coding sequence is TGCGCCAGCAGCCAAGTACAGGGGGACCCTCTCTACGAGCAGTACTTC.

This clonotype has at least ten counts. The genes are TRBV20-1 and TRBJ2-7; D gene unclear. The CDR3 totals 11 residues. Germline CDR1 and CDR2: DFQATT and SNEGSKA (reference sequence). V dropped 2 bases and J dropped 2 bases, with 4 bases sitting between them. CDR3 bases: TGCAGTGCTAGACACACCTACGAGCAGTACTTC. It yields the protein CSARHTYEQYF.

Ten or more counts support this clonotype. The chain is built from TRBV7-9 and TRBJ2-7, with D perhaps TRBD1 (5 bases). CDR1 and CDR2 from the germline V gene are SEHNR and FQNEAQ (reference sequence). Trimming removed 2 bases from V and 1 base from J, with 12 bases in between. The CDR3 extends over 15 amino acids. The CDR3 sequence: CASSLYAGYSYEQYF. The CDR3, as DNA: TGTGCCAGCAGCTTATATGCAGGGTATTCCTACGAGCAGTACTTC.